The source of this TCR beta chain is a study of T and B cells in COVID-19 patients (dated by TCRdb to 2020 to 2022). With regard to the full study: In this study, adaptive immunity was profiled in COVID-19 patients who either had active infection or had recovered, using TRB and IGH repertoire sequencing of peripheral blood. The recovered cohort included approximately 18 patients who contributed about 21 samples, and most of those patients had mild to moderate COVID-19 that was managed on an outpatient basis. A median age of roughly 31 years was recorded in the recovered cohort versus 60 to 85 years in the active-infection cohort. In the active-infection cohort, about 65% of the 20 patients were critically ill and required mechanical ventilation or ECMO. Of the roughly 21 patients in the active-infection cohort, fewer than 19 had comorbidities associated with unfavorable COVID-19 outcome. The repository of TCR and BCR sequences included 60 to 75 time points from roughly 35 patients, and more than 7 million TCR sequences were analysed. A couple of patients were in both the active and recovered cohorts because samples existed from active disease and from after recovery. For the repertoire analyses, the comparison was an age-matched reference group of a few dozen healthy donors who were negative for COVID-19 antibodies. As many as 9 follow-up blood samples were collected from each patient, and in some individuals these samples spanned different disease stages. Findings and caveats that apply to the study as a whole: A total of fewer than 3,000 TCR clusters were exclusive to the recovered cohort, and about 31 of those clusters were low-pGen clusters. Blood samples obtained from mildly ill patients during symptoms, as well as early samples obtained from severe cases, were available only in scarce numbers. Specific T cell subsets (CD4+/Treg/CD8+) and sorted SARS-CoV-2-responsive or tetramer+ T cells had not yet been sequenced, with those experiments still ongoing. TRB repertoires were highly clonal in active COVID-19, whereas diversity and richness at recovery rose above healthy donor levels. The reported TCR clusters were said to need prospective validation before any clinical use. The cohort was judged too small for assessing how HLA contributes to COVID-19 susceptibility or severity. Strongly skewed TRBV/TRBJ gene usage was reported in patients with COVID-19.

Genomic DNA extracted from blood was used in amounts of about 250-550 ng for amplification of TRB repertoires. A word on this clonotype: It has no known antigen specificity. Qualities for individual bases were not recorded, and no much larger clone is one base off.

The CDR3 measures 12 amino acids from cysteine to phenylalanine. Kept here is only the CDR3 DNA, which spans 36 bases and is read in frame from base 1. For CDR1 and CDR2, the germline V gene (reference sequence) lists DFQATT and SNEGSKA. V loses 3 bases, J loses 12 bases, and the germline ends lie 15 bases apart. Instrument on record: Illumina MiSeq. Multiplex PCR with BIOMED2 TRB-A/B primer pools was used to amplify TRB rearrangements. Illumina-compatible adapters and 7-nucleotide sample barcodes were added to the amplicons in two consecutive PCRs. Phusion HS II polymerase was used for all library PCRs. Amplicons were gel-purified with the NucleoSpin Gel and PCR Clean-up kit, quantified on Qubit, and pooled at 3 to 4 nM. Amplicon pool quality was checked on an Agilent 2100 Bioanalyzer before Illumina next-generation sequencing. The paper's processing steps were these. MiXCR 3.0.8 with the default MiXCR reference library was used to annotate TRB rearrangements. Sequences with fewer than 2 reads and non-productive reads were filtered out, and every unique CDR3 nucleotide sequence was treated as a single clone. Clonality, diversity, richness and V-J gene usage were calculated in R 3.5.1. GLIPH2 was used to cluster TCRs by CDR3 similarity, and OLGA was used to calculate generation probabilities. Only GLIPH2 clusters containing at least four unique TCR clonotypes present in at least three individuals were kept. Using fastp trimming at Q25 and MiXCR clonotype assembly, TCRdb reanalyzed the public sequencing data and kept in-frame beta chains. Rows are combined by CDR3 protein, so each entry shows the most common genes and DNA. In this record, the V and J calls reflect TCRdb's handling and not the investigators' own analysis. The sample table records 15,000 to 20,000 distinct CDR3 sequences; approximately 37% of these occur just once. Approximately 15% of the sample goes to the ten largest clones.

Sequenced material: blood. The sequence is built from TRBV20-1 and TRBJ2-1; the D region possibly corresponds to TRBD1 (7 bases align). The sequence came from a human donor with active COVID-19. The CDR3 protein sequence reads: CSASAGGWVQFF. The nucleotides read TGCAGTGCTAGCGCAGGGGGGTGGGTGCAGTTCTTC.